This T cell receptor (beta chain) was profiled in a study of blood T cells in healthy people across ages. This clonotype was counted many times. Alongside a J-beta primer mix, a sample-barcoded 5' primer served in a second PCR lasting about 6 to 11 cycles. TCRdb reprocessed the 5' RACE reads via MiXCR and lists one record per CDR3 protein. Seen here are roughly 700,000 distinct CDR3 sequences, 20% to 30% observed once, and the top ten hold roughly 9%. The same data also went into a second study, on T cells of mothers and their children.

What was sequenced was blood. This sequence was found in a boy aged 5-17 years in good health.

Written as DNA, the CDR3 is TGTGCCAGCAGTGGGACACCGGACGGTACCGGGGAGCTGTTTTTT. This translates into CASSGTPDGTGELFF. The rearrangement links TRBV6-4 to TRBJ2-2, with D possibly matching TRBD1 (5 bases). Per germline, CDR1 MRHNA and CDR2 SNTAGT. The length of the CDR3 is 15 residues. V shed 4 bases and J shed 5 bases, with 14 bases lying between them.